This T cell receptor (beta chain) derives from a study of vaccination effects on CD4 cells after COVID-19. A word on this clone: Antigen unknown.

The ViraFEST assay expanded antigen-specific CD4+ T cells with viral peptide pools before sequencing. Researchers isolated CD4+ T cells once approximately eleven days of culture had elapsed. People in the vaccine group had not been infected with SARS-CoV-2 before, and their nucleocapsid antibodies were negative. Germline assignment: CDR1 MNHEY and CDR2 SMNVEV (reference sequence). The CDR3 runs to 16 residues. The V and J ends lost 0 bases and 2 bases respectively, with 14 bases between them. Clones were read by immunoSEQ multiplex PCR, and TCRdb kept only the in-frame ones, dropping some. The profile shows approximately 30,000 clones, 73% of them singletons.

Here the sequenced sample was CD4+ T cells from PBMCs cultured with HCoV-OC43 spike peptides, taken before COVID-19 vaccination. The subset was: HCoV-OC43 spike overlapping peptide pool stimulation. The rearrangement links TRBV27 to TRBJ2-7, with TRBD1 as a possible D gene (5 bases). This TCR came from a human donor who received a COVID-19 vaccine. The CDR3 spells CASSLSGQAKTYEQYF. The CDR3 DNA sequence: TGTGCCAGCAGTTTATCGGGGCAGGCCAAAACCTACGAGCAGTACTTC.